Shown below are 25 T cell receptor beta chains from a single sample sequenced in a study of a mutant IDH1 vaccine in newly diagnosed glioma. Time point noted: week 11, during vaccination. Every single dose of the vaccine, 300 ug of mutant IDH1 20-mer peptide, came with topical imiquimod. The protocol was immunoSEQ multiplex PCR, while the TCRdb copy is restricted to in-frame clones and leaves out a portion. Among about 39,000 clones listed, 80% were seen once. Their antigens are not known. The sequencing here drew on peripheral blood mononuclear cells (PBMCs), taken from a glioma patient whose treatment included an IDH1 peptide vaccine. Every receptor here comes from a woman in her 30s with glioma. Some clones in this sample may be carry-over from other donors' samples.

The V and J genes are TRBV5-4 and TRBJ2-1, with TRBD2 identical over 12 bases. The germline CDR1 and CDR2 sequences are SGHNT and YYREEE (reference sequence). The CDR3 covers 15 residues. V dropped 0 bases and J dropped 10; count of bases not matched to a gene: 5. In nucleotides, the CDR3 is TGTGCCAGCAGCTTGGTACTAGCGGGAGGAACCGAGCAGTTCTTC. Translating gives CASSLVLAGGTEQFF.

The J gene is TRBJ2-4, the V gene TRBV6-1; 7 bases agree with TRBD1. V lost 4 bases to trimming and J lost 2 bases; unmatched junction nucleotides: 5. Germline loops: CDR1 MNHNS, CDR2 SASEGT. This CDR3 spans 15 amino acids. CDR3 amino acids: CASSGQGMSKNIQYF. The CDR3 bases are TGTGCCAGCAGTGGACAGGGAATGTCCAAAAACATTCAGTACTTC.

The chain is built from TRBV10-2 and TRBJ1-1, with a weak D call TRBD1 (5 bases). The germline V gene has CDR1 WSHSY and CDR2 SAAADI. Trimming removed 5 bases from V and 4 bases from J, with 8 bases in between. The CDR3 covers 12 residues. CDR3 in amino acids: CASSQQATEAFF. CDR3 bases: TGCGCCAGCAGTCAACAGGCCACTGAAGCTTTCTTT.

V usage is TRBV5-6 and J usage is TRBJ2-6; TRBD2 matches at 7 bases. Germline values: CDR1 SGHDT, CDR2 YYEEEE. J was trimmed by 0 bases and V by 1 base; bases with no gene match: 7. This CDR3 has 18 amino acids. Here the CDR3 DNA reads TGTGCCAGCAGCTTGATGGGGGAGGGTGGCTCTGGGGCCAACGTCCTGACTTTC. Its translation: CASSLMGEGGSGANVLTF.

The chain has TRBV30 and TRBJ2-7, with TRBD1 as a possible D gene (5 bases). With 3 bases removed from V and 6 bases from J, the gap between germline ends came to 27 bases. CDR3 length: 17 residues. Germline lookup yields CDR1 GTSNPN and CDR2 SVGIG (reference sequence). CDR3 loop: CAWSPSLGQGVLGEQYF. CDR3 DNA: TGTGCCTGGAGCCCGTCGTTAGGACAAGGGGTCCTGGGCGAGCAGTACTTC.

This clone was seen just once. The CDR3 is CAWGQGAGSKNIQYF. CDR3 in DNA: TGTGCCTGGGGTCAAGGAGCCGGGTCCAAAAACATTCAGTACTTC. The rearrangement uses TRBV30 and TRBJ2-4; no firm D call. Trimming shortened V by 5 bases and J by 2 bases, and 16 bases separated the two germline ends. CDR1 and CDR2 from the germline V gene are GTSNPN and SVGIG (reference sequence). The length of the CDR3 is 15 residues.

The V and J genes are TRBV29-1 and TRBJ2-7; 7 bases are shared with TRBD2. The CDR3 has 14 residues. The V gene's germline CDR1 is SQVTM and CDR2 ANQGSEA. The CDR3 sequence is CRFPIRGDGYEQYF. In nucleotides, the CDR3 is TGCCGATTTCCCATCCGGGGGGATGGGTACGAGCAGTACTTC.

The chain links TRBV11-2 to TRBJ2-7, with D hard to call. CDR3 size: 15 residues. The ends were cut back, 0 bases at V and 0 bases at J, with 9 bases in the middle. Per the germline V gene, CDR1 is SGHAT and CDR2 is FQNNGV. CDR3 loop: CASSLEGWSSYEQYF. The CDR3 DNA sequence: TGTGCCAGCAGCTTAGAGGGGTGGAGCTCCTACGAGCAGTACTTC.

The J gene is TRBJ2-3, the V gene TRBV30; D is uncertain. The CDR3 covers 14 residues. V was pared by 0 bases and J by 4 bases, with 11 bases between. Looked up from germline, CDR1 is GTSNPN and CDR2 is SVGIG (reference sequence). In nucleotides, the CDR3 is TGTGCCTGGAGTGTTAGCTTTACGGCAGATACGCAGTATTTT. Protein: CAWSVSFTADTQYF.

The chain is built from TRBV27 and TRBJ2-1; 9 bases fit TRBD1. Trimming removed 7 bases from V and 1 base from J; junction bases left unmatched: 5. The CDR3 is made up of 15 amino acids. CDR1 and CDR2 from the germline V gene are MNHEY and SMNVEV (reference sequence). Here the CDR3 DNA reads TGTGCCAGCACCGGGACAGGGTTATCCTACAATGAGCAGTTCTTC. Translating it yields CASTGTGLSYNEQFF.

The chain employs TRBV5-1 and TRBJ2-7; D is unresolved. In germline, CDR1 is SGHRS, CDR2 YFSETQ. The ends were cut back, 0 bases at V and 5 bases at J, with 3 bases in the middle. This CDR3 has 11 residues. CDR3 region: CASSLADEQYF. In DNA form, the CDR3 reads TGCGCCAGCAGCTTGGCGGACGAGCAGTACTTC.

The V gene is TRBV14, the J gene TRBJ2-1; D is possibly TRBD1 or TRBD2 (5 bases each). The germline V gene has CDR1 SGHDN and CDR2 FVKESK. The CDR3 contains 15 residues. V was shortened by 1 base and J by 4 bases, with 11 bases between the two germline ends. CDR3 protein: CASSQGGRIYNEQFF. Written as DNA, the CDR3 is TGTGCCAGCAGCCAAGGGGGGAGAATATACAATGAGCAGTTCTTC.

The chain links TRBV6-5 to TRBJ1-1, with D tentatively TRBD1 (6 bases). Deletions cut 6 bases from V and 5 bases from J, with 13 bases between. Germline V gene data show CDR1 as MNHEY and CDR2 as SVGAGI. CDR3 length: 13 amino acids. Written as DNA, the CDR3 is TGTGCCAGCAGAGGGGGGTTTGGTACTGAAGCTTTCTTT. Protein sequence: CASRGGFGTEAFF.

This sequence joins TRBV7-9 and TRBJ2-1; 7 bases map to TRBD2. The CDR3 runs to 15 residues. Per germline, CDR1 SEHNR and CDR2 FQNEAQ (reference sequence). The trim removed 6 bases at V and 4 bases at J, leaving 9 bases unmatched. The DNA for the CDR3 is TGTGCCAGCAGTCCGGACGGGAGGAAATACAATGAGCAGTTCTTC. Amino acids: CASSPDGRKYNEQFF.

The chain carries TRBV27 and TRBJ2-7; 10 nucleotides agree with TRBD2. The CDR3 spans 15 residues. The V gene's germline CDR1 is MNHEY and CDR2 SMNVEV (reference sequence). Trimming cost V 5 bases and J 1 base; bases outside gene matches: 5. This chain's CDR3 is CASSLSGRPSYEQYF. CDR3 in DNA: TGTGCCAGCAGTCTTAGCGGGAGGCCTTCCTACGAGCAGTACTTC.

This clone was seen more than once but under ten times. The V gene is TRBV30, the J gene TRBJ2-7; perhaps D is TRBD1 or TRBD2 (7 bases each). Germline lookup yields CDR1 GTSNPN and CDR2 SVGIG (reference sequence). The CDR3 is 14 amino acids. Trimming pared 4 bases from V and 1 base from J, leaving 14 bases between. The CDR3 nucleotides read TGTGCCTGGAAGGGGAGGGGGCGATCCTACGAGCAGTACTTC. Translation: CAWKGRGRSYEQYF.

This chain links TRBV10-3 with TRBJ1-3; 12 bases line up with TRBD1. The CDR3 spans 16 residues. J lost 0 bases, V lost 6 bases, and 3 bases had no gene match. CDR1 is ENHRY and CDR2 is SYGVKD in the germline V gene. CDR3 region: CAISGTGGNSGNTIYF. In nucleotides, the CDR3 is TGTGCCATCAGCGGGACAGGGGGCAACTCTGGAAACACCATATATTTT.

The chain employs TRBV4-1 and TRBJ2-6; no firm D call. V was pared by 1 base and J by 2 bases, with 9 bases between. CDR1 is MGHRA, CDR2 YSYEKL, per germline. CDR3 length equals 16 residues. Here the CDR3 DNA reads TGCGCCAGCAGCCAAGGGGCATCGGCTGGGGCCAACGTCCTGACTTTC. This gives the protein CASSQGASAGANVLTF.

The chain carries TRBV7-2 and TRBJ2-7; TRBD2 agrees at 8 bases. Losses at the gene ends were 1 base for V and 7 bases for J; bases not matched to a gene: 9. The germline CDR1 and CDR2 sequences are SGHTA and FQGNSA. The CDR3 runs to 15 residues. The CDR3 is CASSLVGLEVREQYF. The CDR3 DNA follows: TGTGCCAGCAGCTTAGTGGGACTAGAGGTGAGGGAGCAGTACTTC.

The chain links TRBV2 to TRBJ1-4, with D possibly matching TRBD1 (5 bases). Trimming removed 7 bases from V and 0 bases from J, with 15 bases in between. CDR3 size: 16 residues. The germline V gene has CDR1 SNHLY and CDR2 FYNNEI. CDR3: CASKRDVGATNEKLFF. CDR3 DNA: TGTGCCAGCAAGAGGGATGTAGGGGCAACTAATGAAAAACTGTTTTTT.

The chain links TRBV29-1 to TRBJ1-2, with 8 bases that match TRBD1. The CDR3 is made up of 15 amino acids. The V segment lost 1 base and the J segment 7 bases; nucleotides outside the gene matches: 11. Germline lookup yields CDR1 SQVTM and CDR2 ANQGSEA. The CDR3 loop is CSVEGPQGAGGGYTF. The CDR3, as DNA: TGCAGCGTTGAAGGCCCGCAGGGGGCAGGCGGTGGCTACACCTTC.

This clone has a single count. The chain is built from TRBV28 and TRBJ2-7; TRBD1 aligns across 10 bases. CDR3 size: 14 residues. Per germline, CDR1 MDHEN and CDR2 SYDVKM. The V segment lost 6 bases and the J segment 5 bases; nucleotides outside the gene matches: 7. The CDR3 sequence: CASSWDRGIDEQYF. The CDR3 DNA sequence: TGTGCCAGCAGCTGGGACAGGGGTATCGACGAGCAGTACTTC.

This sequence joins TRBV15 and TRBJ2-7; D could derive from TRBD1 or TRBD2 (5 bases each). The CDR3 consists of 16 residues. In germline, CDR1 is LNHNV, CDR2 YYDKDF (reference sequence). Between the trimmed V and J ends, which lost 0 bases and 4 bases, there was a span of 16 bases. CDR3 region: CATSRDSARGGYEQYF. The DNA of the CDR3 is TGTGCCACCAGCAGAGATAGCGCCCGGGGCGGGTACGAGCAGTACTTC.

This chain connects TRBV29-1 to TRBJ2-5; 11 bases agree with TRBD2. Germline CDR1 SQVTM, CDR2 ANQGSEA. The length of the CDR3 is 15 residues. V lost 2 bases to trimming and J lost 5 bases; unmatched junction nucleotides: 7. The CDR3 DNA is TGCAGCGTTGAAACTAGCGGGAGAGGCGGGGAGACCCAGTACTTC. This gives the protein CSVETSGRGGETQYF.

The J gene is TRBJ2-3, the V gene TRBV28, with TRBD2 identical over 9 bases. V lost 5 bases, J lost 6 bases, and 15 bases stayed unmatched. Germline values: CDR1 MDHEN, CDR2 SYDVKM. The CDR3 is 17 amino acids. The chain's CDR3 is CASSPYSSGGPRDTQYF. The CDR3 coding sequence is TGTGCCAGCAGTCCCTACAGTAGCGGGGGCCCACGTGATACGCAGTATTTT.